These 20 T cell receptor beta chains came from one sample sequenced in a study of cytomegalovirus exposure and HLA in healthy donors. The PCR contained 60 Vbeta and 13 Jbeta primers. This table comes from immunoSEQ multiplex PCR, and its TCRdb copy is limited to in-frame clones, with some not included. The profile shows under 150,000 clones, 78% of them singletons. The sequenced sample consisted of PBMCs. The receptor source for this set is a male donor in good health and CMV-seronegative.

This clone was detected only a few times. This chain uses TRBV29-1 with TRBJ2-5; TRBD1 matches 7 bases. V was clipped by 6 bases and J by 5 bases; unmatched bases: 15. CDR1 is SQVTM and CDR2 is ANQGSEA in the germline V gene. The CDR3 is 15 residues long. CDR3 in amino acids: CSVQMDRSERETQYF. DNA for the CDR3: TGCAGCGTCCAGATGGACAGGAGCGAGCGGGAGACCCAGTACTTC.

V is TRBV11-2 and J is TRBJ2-7, with 8 bases identical to TRBD2. This CDR3 contains 16 residues. V lost 1 base and J lost 6; bases outside the gene matches: 11. Per the germline V gene, CDR1 is SGHAT and CDR2 is FQNNGV. In DNA, the CDR3 is TGTGCCAGCAGCTTAGCACTAGCGGTCCCCCGAGGCGAGCAGTACTTC. It is translated as CASSLALAVPRGEQYF.

The rearrangement joins TRBV30 to TRBJ1-2; the D gene is possibly TRBD1 (5 bases). In germline, CDR1 is GTSNPN, CDR2 SVGIG (reference sequence). The CDR3 contains 11 residues. The ends were cut back, 6 bases at V and 4 bases at J, with 9 bases in the middle. In DNA form, the CDR3 reads TGTGCCTGCCGACAGTCCTATGGCTACACCTTC. This codes for CACRQSYGYTF. The full variable domain, completed using reference TRBV30 and TRBJ1-2, is SQTIHQWPATLVQPVGSPLSLECTVEGTSNPNLYWYRQAAGRGLQLLFYSVGIGQISSEVPQNLSASRPQDRQFILSSKKLLLSDSGFYLCACRQSYGYTFGSGTRLTVV.

The chain has TRBV10-3 and TRBJ2-1; TRBD2 matches 7 bases. Germline CDR1 is ENHRY and CDR2 is SYGVKD. The CDR3 consists of 13 residues. The V gene end was trimmed by 1 base and the J gene end by 12 bases; junction bases not matched to a gene: 6. The CDR3 spells CAISEFGLDSQFF. For the CDR3, the DNA is TGTGCCATCAGTGAGTTCGGACTAGACTCGCAGTTCTTC.

This chain links TRBV19 with TRBJ1-1, with unresolved D. The CDR3 runs to 14 residues. The germline V gene has CDR1 LNHDA and CDR2 SQIVND (reference sequence). V lost 3 bases, J lost 2 bases, and 10 bases lay in between. The CDR3 loop is CASSIEGVNTEAFF. The CDR3 DNA follows: TGTGCCAGTAGTATTGAGGGCGTCAACACTGAAGCTTTCTTT.

This chain uses TRBV16 with TRBJ2-2, with D tentatively TRBD2 (5 bases). Trimming left V 2 bases short and J 1 base short, with 11 bases between. The CDR3 has 16 residues. Germline CDR1 and CDR2: KGHSY and FQNENV. Written as DNA, the CDR3 is TGTGCCAGCAGCCAAGGGAGACCGAAGAACACCGGGGAGCTGTTTTTT. Its protein is CASSQGRPKNTGELFF. Looking up the rest from reference TRBV16 and TRBJ2-2 gives the full variable domain: GEEVAQTPKHLVRGEGQKAKLYCAPIKGHSYVFWYQQVLKNEFKFLISFQNENVFDETGMPKERFSAKCLPNSPCSLEIQATKLEDSAVYFCASSQGRPKNTGELFFGEGSRLTVL.

This sequence joins TRBV6-4 and TRBJ2-1; 12 positions match TRBD2. The CDR3 totals 15 residues. The germline CDR1 and CDR2 sequences are MRHNA and SNTAGT. Trimming removed 4 bases from V and 6 bases from J; junction bases left unmatched: 4. In nucleotides, the CDR3 is TGTGCCAGCAGTGGACTAGCGGGAGAGGGCAATGAGCAGTTCTTC. It yields the protein CASSGLAGEGNEQFF.

The chain is built from TRBV7-3 and TRBJ1-2; TRBD1 might be the D (6 bases). This CDR3 has 16 amino acids. Germline CDR1 is SGHTA and CDR2 is FQGTGA. Trimming pared 1 base from V and 7 bases from J, leaving 19 bases between. The CDR3 sequence is CASSLKGGGGHSGYTF. The CDR3 bases are TGTGCCAGCAGCTTAAAGGGAGGGGGGGGTCATAGTGGCTACACCTTC.

This sequence joins TRBV15 and TRBJ2-3; 9 bases agree with TRBD2. Looked up from germline, CDR1 is LNHNV and CDR2 is YYDKDF (reference sequence). The CDR3 has 18 amino acids. V gave up 2 bases and J gave up 2 bases; unmatched junction bases: 11. CDR3 nucleotide sequence: TGTGCCACCAGCAGATTTAGGGGGACTAGCTATTTCACAGATACGCAGTATTTT. Translation: CATSRFRGTSYFTDTQYF.

This chain joins TRBV19 and TRBJ1-5, with 8 bases matching TRBD1. The CDR3 is 15 residues long. The V segment lost 6 bases and the J segment 9 bases; nucleotides outside the gene matches: 13. The germline gives CDR1 LNHDA, CDR2 SQIVND (reference sequence). In DNA, the CDR3 is TGTGCCAGTAGATTCGAACAGGGGGGATCAAGGCCCCAGCATTTT. Protein: CASRFEQGGSRPQHF.

The V call is TRBV5-1, the J call TRBJ1-1; D unresolved. Looked up from germline, CDR1 is SGHRS and CDR2 is YFSETQ. The CDR3 is made up of 14 amino acids. V was clipped by 2 bases and J by 1 base, with 9 bases between them. CDR3 sequence (DNA): TGCGCCAGCAGCTTCGGGAAGGAGAACACTGAAGCTTTCTTT. It specifies CASSFGKENTEAFF. Supplemented by reference TRBV5-1 and TRBJ1-1, the full variable domain reads KAGVTQTPRYLIKTRGQQVTLSCSPISGHRSVSWYQQTPGQGLQFLFEYFSETQRNKGNFPGRFSGRQFSNSRSEMNVSTLELGDSALYLCASSFGKENTEAFFGQGTRLTVV.

The rearrangement links TRBV7-8 to TRBJ1-2; 9 bases match TRBD1. Germline CDR1 and CDR2: SGHVS and FQNEAQ. Trimming cost V 1 base and J 6 bases; bases outside gene matches: 3. This CDR3 has 14 amino acids. The CDR3 here is CASSLVTGGNGYTF. The CDR3 nucleotides read TGTGCCAGCAGCTTAGTTACAGGGGGCAATGGCTACACCTTC.

This chain links TRBV11-2 with TRBJ1-4; the match to TRBD1 covers 10 bases. The CDR3 is made up of 18 amino acids. V was pared by 7 bases and J by 0 bases, with 11 bases of the junction left unmatched. Germline V gene lookup returns CDR1 SGHAT and CDR2 FQNNGV. The CDR3 nucleotides read TGTGCCAGCACCCACCGACAGGGGGCTCGAGCAACTAATGAAAAACTGTTTTTT. This gives the protein CASTHRQGARATNEKLFF.

The chain employs TRBV6-5 and TRBJ1-1; D ambiguous. Per the germline V gene, CDR1 is MNHEY and CDR2 is SVGAGI. With 0 bases removed from V and 5 bases from J, the gap between germline ends came to 10 bases. This CDR3 has 14 residues. The CDR3 DNA reads as TGTGCCAGCAGTTACTCGACGGGGTGGACTGAAGCTTTCTTT. This gives the protein CASSYSTGWTEAFF.

This rearrangement joins TRBV7-3 to TRBJ2-2, with 8 bases that match TRBD2. This CDR3 has 17 residues. The J segment lost 1 base and the V segment lost 4 bases, leaving 8 bases of the junction unmatched. CDR1 and CDR2 from the germline V gene are SGHTA and FQGTGA. For the CDR3, the DNA is TGTGCCAGCAGCTCCCCGGGAGGGGGAAAGAACACCGGGGAGCTGTTTTTT. As protein: CASSSPGGGKNTGELFF.

The chain couples TRBV7-6 to TRBJ2-2; D might be TRBD1 (5 bases). The V gene's germline CDR1 is SGHVS and CDR2 FNYEAQ. The CDR3 is 13 residues long. The V gene lost 8 bases and the J gene lost 1 base, with 8 bases spanning the gap. The CDR3 region is CASHGQNTGELFF. The CDR3 coding sequence is TGTGCCAGCCATGGACAGAACACCGGGGAGCTGTTTTTT.

This clone has just a few counts. The V gene is TRBV29-1, the J gene TRBJ2-1; 9 nucleotides match TRBD1. The CDR3 totals 15 residues. V lost 4 bases, J lost 4 bases, and 8 bases stayed unmatched. Germline CDR1 reads SQVTM; CDR2 reads ANQGSEA. The CDR3 region is CSVVGQGGNYNEQFF. Written as DNA, the CDR3 is TGCAGCGTTGTGGGACAGGGAGGGAATTACAATGAGCAGTTCTTC.

V is TRBV5-5 and J is TRBJ2-6; no clear D gene. Trimming left V 3 bases short and J 4 bases short, with 11 bases between. The CDR3 has 15 amino acids. In germline, CDR1 is SGHKS, CDR2 YYEKEE (reference sequence). The CDR3 DNA follows: TGTGCCAGCAGCTCATCGGGTTCCGGGGCCAACGTCCTGACTTTC. Translation gives CASSSSGSGANVLTF.

This chain connects TRBV5-6 to TRBJ2-2; possibly TRBD2 for D (5 bases). Germline CDR1 is SGHDT and CDR2 is YYEEEE. V lost 0 bases, J lost 6 bases, and 15 bases lay in between. The CDR3 loop spans 16 amino acids. This CDR3 reads CASSLVPLGGSGELFF. The CDR3, as DNA: TGTGCCAGCAGCTTGGTACCCTTGGGCGGGTCCGGGGAGCTGTTTTTT.

This chain joins TRBV4-1 and TRBJ2-7; TRBD1 matches 9 bases. Looked up from germline, CDR1 is MGHRA and CDR2 is YSYEKL. This CDR3 region has 15 residues. Unmatched junction bases numbered 6, after V lost 1 base and J lost 5 bases. This CDR3 is CASSQGDRDFHEQYF. The CDR3 DNA reads TGCGCCAGCAGCCAAGGGGACAGGGATTTCCACGAGCAGTACTTC.